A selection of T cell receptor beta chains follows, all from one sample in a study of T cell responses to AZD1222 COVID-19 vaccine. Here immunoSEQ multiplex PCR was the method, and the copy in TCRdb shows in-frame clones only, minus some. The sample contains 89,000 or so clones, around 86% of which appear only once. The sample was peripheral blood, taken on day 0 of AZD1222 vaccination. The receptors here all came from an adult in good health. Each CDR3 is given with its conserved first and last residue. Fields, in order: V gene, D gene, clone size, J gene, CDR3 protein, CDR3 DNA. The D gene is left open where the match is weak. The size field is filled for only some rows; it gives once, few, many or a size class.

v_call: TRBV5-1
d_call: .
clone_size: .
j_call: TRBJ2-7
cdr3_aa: CASSLDYEQYF
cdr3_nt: TGCGCCAGCAGCTTGGACTACGAGCAGTACTTC

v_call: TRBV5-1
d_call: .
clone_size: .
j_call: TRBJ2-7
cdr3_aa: CASSFGQYEQYF
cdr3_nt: TGCGCCAGCAGCTTCGGCCAATACGAGCAGTACTTC

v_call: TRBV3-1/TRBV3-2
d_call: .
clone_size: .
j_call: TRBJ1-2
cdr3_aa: CASSPRQGTGYTF
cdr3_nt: TGTGCCAGCAGCCCACGACAAGGGACCGGCTACACCTTC

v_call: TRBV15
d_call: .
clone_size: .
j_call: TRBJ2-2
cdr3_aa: CATSRDRDNSNTGELFF
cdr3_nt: TGTGCCACCAGCAGAGATCGGGACAATTCGAACACCGGGGAGCTGTTTTTT

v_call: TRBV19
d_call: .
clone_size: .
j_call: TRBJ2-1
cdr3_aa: CASSIARGSYNEQFF
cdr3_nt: TGTGCCAGTAGTATAGCCCGAGGCTCCTACAATGAGCAGTTCTTC

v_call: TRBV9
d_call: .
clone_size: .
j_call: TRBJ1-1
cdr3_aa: CASSHPPGTEAFF
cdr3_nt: TGTGCCAGCAGCCACCCCCCGGGAACTGAAGCTTTCTTT

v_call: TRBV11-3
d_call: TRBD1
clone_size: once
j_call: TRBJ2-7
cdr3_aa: CARRTGPAEEQYF
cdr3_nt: TGTGCCAGAAGGACAGGGCCCGCGGAGGAGCAGTACTTC

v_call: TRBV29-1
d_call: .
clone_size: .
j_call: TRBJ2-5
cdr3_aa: CSVRGQGETQYF
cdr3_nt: TGCAGCGTTAGGGGCCAGGGAGAGACCCAGTACTTC

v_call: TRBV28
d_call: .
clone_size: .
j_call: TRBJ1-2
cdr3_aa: CAIGQSSNYGYTF
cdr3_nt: TGTGCCATAGGACAGTCCTCTAACTATGGCTACACCTTC

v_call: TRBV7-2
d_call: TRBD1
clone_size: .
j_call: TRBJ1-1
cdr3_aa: CASSLEGTGGREAFF
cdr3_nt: TGTGCCAGCAGCTTAGAGGGTACAGGGGGGAGAGAAGCTTTCTTT

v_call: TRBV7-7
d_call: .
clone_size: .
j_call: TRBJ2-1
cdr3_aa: CASSLMAGDEQFF
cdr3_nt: TGTGCCAGCAGCTTAATGGCGGGCGATGAGCAGTTCTTC

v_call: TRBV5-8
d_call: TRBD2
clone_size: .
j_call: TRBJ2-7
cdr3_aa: CASSLARAGGAIYEQYF
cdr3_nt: TGTGCCAGCAGCTTGGCAAGAGCGGGAGGCGCAATCTACGAGCAGTACTTC

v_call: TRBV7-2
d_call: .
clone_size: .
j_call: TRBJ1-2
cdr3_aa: CASSLQGMIPNYGYTF
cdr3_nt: TGTGCCAGCAGCTTACAGGGGATGATCCCTAACTATGGCTACACCTTC

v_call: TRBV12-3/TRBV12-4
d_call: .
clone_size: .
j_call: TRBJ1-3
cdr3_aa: CASSFFGNTIYF
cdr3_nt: TGTGCCAGCAGTTTTTTTGGAAACACCATATATTTT

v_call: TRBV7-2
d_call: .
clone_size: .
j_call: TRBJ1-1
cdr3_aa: CASSFPGRQAFF
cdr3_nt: TGTGCCAGCAGCTTTCCGGGACGGCAGGCTTTCTTT

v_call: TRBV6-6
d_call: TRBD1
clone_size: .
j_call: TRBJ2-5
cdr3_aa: CASSFPGQGAGETQYF
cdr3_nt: TGTGCCAGCAGTTTCCCGGGACAGGGGGCTGGTGAGACCCAGTACTTC

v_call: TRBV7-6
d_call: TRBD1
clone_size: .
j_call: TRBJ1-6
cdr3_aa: CASSLAGQGGNSPLHF
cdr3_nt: TGTGCCAGCAGCTTAGCGGGACAGGGTGGGAATTCACCCCTCCACTTT

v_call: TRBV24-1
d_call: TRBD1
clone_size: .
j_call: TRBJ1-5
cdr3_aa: CAPSATTGVDQPQHF
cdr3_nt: TGTGCCCCCAGTGCCACGACAGGGGTGGATCAGCCCCAGCATTTT

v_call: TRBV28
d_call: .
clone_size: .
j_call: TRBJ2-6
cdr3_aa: CASSLLEGVVSGANVLTF
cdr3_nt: TGTGCCAGCAGTTTATTGGAGGGGGTTGTCTCTGGGGCCAACGTCCTGACTTTC

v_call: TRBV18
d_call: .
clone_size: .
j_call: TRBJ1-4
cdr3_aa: CASSPPDGRYEKLFF
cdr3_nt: TGTGCCAGCTCACCACCAGACGGACGTTACGAAAAACTGTTTTTT

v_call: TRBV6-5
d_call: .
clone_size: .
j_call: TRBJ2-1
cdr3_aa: CASSYGPNEGEQFF
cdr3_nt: TGTGCCAGCAGTTACGGCCCAAACGAGGGTGAGCAGTTCTTC

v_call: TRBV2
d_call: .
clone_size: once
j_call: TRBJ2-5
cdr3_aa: CASSENRAQTQYF
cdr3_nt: TGTGCCAGCAGTGAAAACAGGGCACAGACCCAGTACTTC

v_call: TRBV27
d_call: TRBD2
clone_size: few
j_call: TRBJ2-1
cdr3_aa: CASKGLAGEDEQFF
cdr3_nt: TGTGCCAGCAAGGGACTAGCGGGAGAGGATGAGCAGTTCTTC

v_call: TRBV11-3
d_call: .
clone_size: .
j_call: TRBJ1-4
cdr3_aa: CASSLDEADEKLFF
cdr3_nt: TGTGCCAGCAGCTTAGATGAGGCGGACGAAAAACTGTTTTTT

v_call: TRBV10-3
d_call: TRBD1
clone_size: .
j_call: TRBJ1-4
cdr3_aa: CAIRSDRVSEKLFF
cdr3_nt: TGTGCCATCAGATCAGACAGGGTTAGTGAAAAACTGTTTTTT

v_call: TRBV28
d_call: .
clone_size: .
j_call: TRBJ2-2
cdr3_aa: CASSQSASPLFF
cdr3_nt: TGTGCCAGCAGTCAATCCGCGTCTCCGCTGTTTTTT

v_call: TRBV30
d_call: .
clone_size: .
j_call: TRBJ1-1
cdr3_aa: CAWRAQLNTEAFF
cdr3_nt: TGTGCCTGGAGGGCCCAGTTGAACACTGAAGCTTTCTTT

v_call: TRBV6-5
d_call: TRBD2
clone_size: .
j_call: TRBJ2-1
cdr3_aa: CASSLAGVSSNEQFF
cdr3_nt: TGTGCCAGCAGCCTAGCGGGAGTGTCCAGTAATGAGCAGTTCTTC

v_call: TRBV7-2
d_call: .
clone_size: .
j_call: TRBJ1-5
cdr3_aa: CASSSLANMGYSPQHF
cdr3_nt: TGTGCCAGCAGCTCCCTGGCTAACATGGGATATTCGCCCCAGCATTTT

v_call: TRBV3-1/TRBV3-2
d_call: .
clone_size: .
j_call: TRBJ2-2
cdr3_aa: CASSQDFSMGKRELFF
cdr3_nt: TGTGCCAGCAGCCAAGATTTCTCCATGGGGAAACGGGAGCTGTTTTTT

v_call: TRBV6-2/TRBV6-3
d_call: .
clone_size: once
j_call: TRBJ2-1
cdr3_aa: CASSYLRESPFF
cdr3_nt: TGTGCCAGCAGTTACTTAAGGGAATCACCGTTCTTC

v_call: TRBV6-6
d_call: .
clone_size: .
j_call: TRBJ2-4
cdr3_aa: CASSYDRFVIQYF
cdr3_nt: TGTGCCAGCAGTTACGACAGGTTCGTCATTCAGTACTTC

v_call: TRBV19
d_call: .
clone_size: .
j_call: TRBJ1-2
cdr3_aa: CASTPVQVNYGYTF
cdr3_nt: TGTGCCAGTACCCCCGTCCAGGTTAACTATGGCTACACCTTC

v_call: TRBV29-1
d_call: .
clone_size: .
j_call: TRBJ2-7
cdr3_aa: CSAPVGGAQYF
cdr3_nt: TGCAGCGCCCCAGTGGGCGGGGCGCAGTACTTC

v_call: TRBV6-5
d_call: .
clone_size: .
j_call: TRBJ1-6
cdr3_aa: CASSYAWDGNSPLHF
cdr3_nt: TGTGCCAGCAGTTACGCCTGGGACGGAAATTCACCCCTCCACTTT

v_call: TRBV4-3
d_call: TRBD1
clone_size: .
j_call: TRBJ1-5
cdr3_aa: CASSQQTGGSNQPQHF
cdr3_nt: TGCGCCAGCAGCCAACAGACAGGGGGGAGTAATCAGCCCCAGCATTTT

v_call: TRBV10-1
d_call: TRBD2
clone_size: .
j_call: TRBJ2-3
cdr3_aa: CASSDSTSGTPDTQYF
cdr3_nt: TGCGCCAGCAGTGATTCGACTAGCGGGACCCCAGATACGCAGTATTTT